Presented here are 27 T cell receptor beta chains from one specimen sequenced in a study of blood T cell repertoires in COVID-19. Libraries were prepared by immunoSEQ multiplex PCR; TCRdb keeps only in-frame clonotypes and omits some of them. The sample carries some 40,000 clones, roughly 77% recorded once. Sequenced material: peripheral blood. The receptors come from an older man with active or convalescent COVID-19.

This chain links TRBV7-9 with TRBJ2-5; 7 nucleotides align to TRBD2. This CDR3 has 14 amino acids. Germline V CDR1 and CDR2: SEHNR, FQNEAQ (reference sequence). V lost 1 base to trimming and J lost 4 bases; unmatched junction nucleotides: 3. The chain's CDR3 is CASSLVGGGETQYF. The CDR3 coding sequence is TGTGCCAGCAGCTTAGTGGGCGGGGGAGAGACCCAGTACTTC.

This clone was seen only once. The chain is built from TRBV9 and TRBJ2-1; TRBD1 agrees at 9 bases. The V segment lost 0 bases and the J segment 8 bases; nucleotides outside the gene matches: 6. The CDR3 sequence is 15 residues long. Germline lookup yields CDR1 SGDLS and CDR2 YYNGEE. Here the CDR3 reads CASSVVGQGSDEQFF. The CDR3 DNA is TGTGCCAGCAGCGTAGTGGGACAGGGATCGGATGAGCAGTTCTTC.

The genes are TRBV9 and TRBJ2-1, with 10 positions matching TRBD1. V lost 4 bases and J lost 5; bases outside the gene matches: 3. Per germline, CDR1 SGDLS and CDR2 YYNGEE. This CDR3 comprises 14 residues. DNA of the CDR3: TGTGCCAGCAGCCCTGGGACAGGGGACAATGAGCAGTTCTTC. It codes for CASSPGTGDNEQFF.

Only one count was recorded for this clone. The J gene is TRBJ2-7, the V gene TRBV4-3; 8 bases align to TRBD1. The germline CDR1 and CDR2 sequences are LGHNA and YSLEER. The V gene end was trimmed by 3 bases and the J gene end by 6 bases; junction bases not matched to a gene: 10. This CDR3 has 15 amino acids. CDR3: CASSHLNRDRSEQYF. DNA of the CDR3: TGCGCCAGCAGCCATTTGAACCGGGACAGGAGCGAGCAGTACTTC.

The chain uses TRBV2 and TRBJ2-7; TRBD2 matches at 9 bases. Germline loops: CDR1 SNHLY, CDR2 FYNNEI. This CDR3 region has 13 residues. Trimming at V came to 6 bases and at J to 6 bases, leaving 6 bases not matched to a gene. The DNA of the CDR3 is TGTGCCAGCAGCGGGACTAGCCTGAGCGAGCAGTACTTC. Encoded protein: CASSGTSLSEQYF.

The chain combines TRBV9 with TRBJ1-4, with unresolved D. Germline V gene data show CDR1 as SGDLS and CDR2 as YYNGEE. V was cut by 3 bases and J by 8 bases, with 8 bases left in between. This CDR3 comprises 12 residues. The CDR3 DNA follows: TGTGCCAGCAGCGAGCCAGGAGAAAAACTGTTTTTT. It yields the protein CASSEPGEKLFF.

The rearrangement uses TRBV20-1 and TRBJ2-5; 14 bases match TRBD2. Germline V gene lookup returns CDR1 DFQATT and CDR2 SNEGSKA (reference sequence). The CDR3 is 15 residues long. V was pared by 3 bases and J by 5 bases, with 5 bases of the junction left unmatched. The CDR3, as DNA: TGCAGTGCTAGTTTCGGGACTAGCGGGGGTGAGACCCAGTACTTC. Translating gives CSASFGTSGGETQYF.

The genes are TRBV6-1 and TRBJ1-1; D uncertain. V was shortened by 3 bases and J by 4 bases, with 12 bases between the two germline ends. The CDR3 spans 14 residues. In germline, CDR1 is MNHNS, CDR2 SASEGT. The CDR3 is CASSDMGGGTEAFF. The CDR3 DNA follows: TGTGCCAGCAGTGATATGGGAGGCGGCACTGAAGCTTTCTTT.

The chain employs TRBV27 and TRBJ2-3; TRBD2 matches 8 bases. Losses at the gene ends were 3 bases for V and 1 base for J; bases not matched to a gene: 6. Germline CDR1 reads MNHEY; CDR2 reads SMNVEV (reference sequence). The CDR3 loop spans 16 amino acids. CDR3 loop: CASSFLAGRRTDTQYF. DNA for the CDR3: TGTGCCAGCAGTTTCTTAGCGGGGAGGCGCACAGATACGCAGTATTTT.

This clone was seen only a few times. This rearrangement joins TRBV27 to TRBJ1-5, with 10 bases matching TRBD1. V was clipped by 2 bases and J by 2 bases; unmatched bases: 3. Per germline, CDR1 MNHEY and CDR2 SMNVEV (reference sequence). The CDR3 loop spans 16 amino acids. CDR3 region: CASSLIGTGGNQPQHF. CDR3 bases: TGTGCCAGCAGTTTAATCGGGACAGGGGGCAATCAGCCCCAGCATTTT.

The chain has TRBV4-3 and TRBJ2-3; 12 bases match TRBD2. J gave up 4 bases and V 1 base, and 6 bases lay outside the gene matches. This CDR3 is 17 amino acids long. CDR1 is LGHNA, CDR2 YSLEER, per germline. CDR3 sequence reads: CASSQASGGALADTQYF. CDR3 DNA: TGCGCCAGCAGCCAAGCTAGCGGGGGGGCCTTAGCAGATACGCAGTATTTT.

The CDR3 is CSASGTSGSTSYNEQFF. The CDR3 nucleotides read TGCAGTGCTAGTGGGACTAGCGGGAGTACCTCCTACAATGAGCAGTTCTTC. This rearrangement joins TRBV20-1 to TRBJ2-1; 14 positions agree with TRBD2. This CDR3 contains 17 residues. J gave up 0 bases and V 3 bases, and 4 bases lay outside the gene matches. CDR1 DFQATT and CDR2 SNEGSKA come from the germline V gene (reference sequence).

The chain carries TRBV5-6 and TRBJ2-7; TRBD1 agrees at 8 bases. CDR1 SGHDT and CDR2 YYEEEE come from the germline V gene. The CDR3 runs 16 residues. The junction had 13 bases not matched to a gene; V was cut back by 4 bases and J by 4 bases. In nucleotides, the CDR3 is TGTGCCAGCAGCACCCCCCGACAGGGGAGGAGGTACGAGCAGTACTTC. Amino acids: CASSTPRQGRRYEQYF. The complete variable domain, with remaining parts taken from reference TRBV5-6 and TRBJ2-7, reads DAGVTQSPTHLIKTRGQQVTLRCSPKSGHDTVSWYQQALGQGPQFIFQYYEEEERQRGNFPDRFSGHQFPNYSSELNVNALLLGDSALYLCASSTPRQGRRYEQYFGPGTRLTVT.

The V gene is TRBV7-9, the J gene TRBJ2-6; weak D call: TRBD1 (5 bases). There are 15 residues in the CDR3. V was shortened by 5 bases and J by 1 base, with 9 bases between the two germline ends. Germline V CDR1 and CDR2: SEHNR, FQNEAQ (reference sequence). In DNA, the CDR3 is TGTGCCAGCAGCACCAGGGTTTCTGGGGCCAACGTCCTGACTTTC. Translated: CASSTRVSGANVLTF. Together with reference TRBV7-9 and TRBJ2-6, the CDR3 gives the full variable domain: DTGVSQNPRHKITKRGQNVTFRCDPISEHNRLYWYRQTLGQGPEFLTYFQNEAQLEKSRLLSDRFSAERPKGSFSTLEIQRTEQGDSAMYLCASSTRVSGANVLTFGAGSRLTVL.

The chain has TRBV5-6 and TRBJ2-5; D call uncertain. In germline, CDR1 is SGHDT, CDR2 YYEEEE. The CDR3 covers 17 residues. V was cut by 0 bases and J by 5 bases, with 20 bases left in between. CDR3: CASSLEATLYSAETQYF. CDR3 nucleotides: TGTGCCAGCAGCTTGGAAGCTACCTTATATTCCGCGGAGACCCAGTACTTC.

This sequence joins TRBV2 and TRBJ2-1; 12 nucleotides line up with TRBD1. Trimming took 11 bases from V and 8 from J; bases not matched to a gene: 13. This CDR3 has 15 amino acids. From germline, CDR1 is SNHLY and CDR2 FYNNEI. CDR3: CARAALGQGAHEQFF. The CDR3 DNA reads TGTGCCCGGGCCGCACTGGGACAGGGGGCCCATGAGCAGTTCTTC.

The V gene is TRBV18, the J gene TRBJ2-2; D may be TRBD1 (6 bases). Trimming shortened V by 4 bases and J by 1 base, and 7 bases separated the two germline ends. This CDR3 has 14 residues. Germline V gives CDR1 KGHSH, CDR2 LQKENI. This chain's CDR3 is CASSRGQNTGELFF. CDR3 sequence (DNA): TGTGCCAGCTCACGGGGACAGAACACCGGGGAGCTGTTTTTT. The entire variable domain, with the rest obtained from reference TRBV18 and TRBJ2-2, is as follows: NAGVMQNPRHLVRRRGQEARLRCSPMKGHSHVYWYRQLPEEGLKFMVYLQKENIIDESGMPKERFSAEFPKEGPSILRIQQVVRGDSAAYFCASSRGQNTGELFFGEGSRLTVL.

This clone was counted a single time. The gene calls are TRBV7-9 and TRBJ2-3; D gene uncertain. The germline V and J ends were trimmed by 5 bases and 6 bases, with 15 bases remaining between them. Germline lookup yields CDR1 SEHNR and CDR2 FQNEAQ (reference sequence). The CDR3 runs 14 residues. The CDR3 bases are TGTGCCAGCAGCGCTAGAGGAGCAAAGGATACGCAGTATTTT. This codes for CASSARGAKDTQYF.

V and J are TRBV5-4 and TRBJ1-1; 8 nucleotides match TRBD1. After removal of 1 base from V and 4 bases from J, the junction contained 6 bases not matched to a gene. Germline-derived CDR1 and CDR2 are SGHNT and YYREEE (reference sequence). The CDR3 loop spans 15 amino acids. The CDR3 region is CASSLLAGGITEAFF. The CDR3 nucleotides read TGTGCCAGCAGCTTGTTAGCAGGGGGCATCACTGAAGCTTTCTTT.

The CDR3 here is CASSSQGSETQYF. The CDR3 region has the DNA TGCGCCAGCAGCTCACAGGGTTCCGAGACCCAGTACTTC. The V gene is TRBV5-1, the J gene TRBJ2-5, with D maybe TRBD1 (6 bases). The V end was cut by 3 bases, the J end by 5 bases, with 11 bases between. CDR3 size: 13 residues. Germline V lookup: CDR1 SGHRS, CDR2 YFSETQ.

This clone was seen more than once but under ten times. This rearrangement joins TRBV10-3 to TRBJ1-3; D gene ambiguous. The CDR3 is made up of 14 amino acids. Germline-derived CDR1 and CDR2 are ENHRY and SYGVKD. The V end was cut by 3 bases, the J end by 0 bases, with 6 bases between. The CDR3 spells CAISDYGSGNTIYF. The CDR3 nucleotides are TGTGCCATCAGTGACTACGGCTCTGGAAACACCATATATTTT.

The CDR3 here is CASSIPRGQGLPSGANVLTF. The CDR3 bases are TGTGCCAGTAGTATCCCCCGGGGACAGGGACTCCCATCTGGGGCCAACGTCCTGACTTTC. The gene calls are TRBV19 and TRBJ2-6, with 9 bases aligning to TRBD1. With 3 bases clipped from V and 1 base from J, the junction kept 13 bases outside the gene matches. CDR3 length equals 20 residues. Germline assignment: CDR1 LNHDA and CDR2 SQIVND (reference sequence). The entire variable domain, with the rest obtained from reference TRBV19 and TRBJ2-6, is as follows: DGGITQSPKYLFRKEGQNVTLSCEQNLNHDAMYWYRQDPGQGLRLIYYSQIVNDFQKGDIAEGYSVSREKKESFPLTVTSAQKNPTAFYLCASSIPRGQGLPSGANVLTFGAGSRLTVL.

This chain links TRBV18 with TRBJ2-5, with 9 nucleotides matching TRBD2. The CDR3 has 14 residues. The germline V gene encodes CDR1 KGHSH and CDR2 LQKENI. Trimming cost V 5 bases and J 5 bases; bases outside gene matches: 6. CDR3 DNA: TGTGCCAGCTCATCGCGGGGGGGTGAGGAGACCCAGTACTTC. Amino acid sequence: CASSSRGGEETQYF.

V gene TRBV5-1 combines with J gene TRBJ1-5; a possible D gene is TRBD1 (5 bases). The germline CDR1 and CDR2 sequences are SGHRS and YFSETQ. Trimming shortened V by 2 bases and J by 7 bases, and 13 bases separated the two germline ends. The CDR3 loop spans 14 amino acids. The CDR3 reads CASSFDSSFQPQHF. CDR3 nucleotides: TGCGCCAGCAGCTTCGACAGTTCGTTCCAGCCCCAGCATTTT.

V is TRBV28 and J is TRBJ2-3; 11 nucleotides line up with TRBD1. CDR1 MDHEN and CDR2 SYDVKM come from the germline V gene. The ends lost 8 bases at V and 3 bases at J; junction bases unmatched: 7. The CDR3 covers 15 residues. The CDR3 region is CASVRDRGGTDTQYF. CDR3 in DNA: TGTGCCAGCGTCCGGGACAGGGGGGGAACAGATACGCAGTATTTT.

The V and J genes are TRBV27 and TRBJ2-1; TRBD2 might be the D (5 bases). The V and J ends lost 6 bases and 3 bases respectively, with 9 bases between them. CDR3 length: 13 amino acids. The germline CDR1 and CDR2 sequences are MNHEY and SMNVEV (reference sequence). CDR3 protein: CASRSGFYNEQFF. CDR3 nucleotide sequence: TGTGCCAGCAGGTCGGGATTCTACAATGAGCAGTTCTTC.

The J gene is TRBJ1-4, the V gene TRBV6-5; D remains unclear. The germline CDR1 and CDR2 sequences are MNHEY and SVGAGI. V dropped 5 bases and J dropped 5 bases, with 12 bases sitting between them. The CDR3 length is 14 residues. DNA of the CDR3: TGTGCCAGCAGTCCTGGGCCGGAAAATGAAAAACTGTTTTTT. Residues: CASSPGPENEKLFF.